This T cell receptor (gamma chain) was retrieved from a study of intestinal T cells in coeliac disease (dated by TCRdb to about 2020). For the wider study: In the TRG cohort, the mean age of coeliac patients was about 15 years compared with approximately 55 years for controls, so the coeliac patients were much younger than the controls. The TCR-delta (TRD) cohort included duodenal biopsies from 11 coeliac disease patients and 11 non-coeliac controls. A second, larger TCR-gamma (TRG) cohort comprised duodenal biopsies from a few dozen coeliac disease patients and under 25 non-coeliac controls. Study-wide conclusions, independent of this receptor: FFPE-derived DNA was found to be relatively degraded, and loss of a proportion of TCR sequences in each sample was likely caused by this degradation. Of around 54 biopsies, some 51 (around 94%) were correctly classified by TRG clustering, which had a reported leave-one-out accuracy of about 87%. Repeated CDR3 amino acid sequences could not be distinguished from PCR duplicates in the analysis. Age was significantly different between the coeliac and control groups, but splitting the analysis by age did not give a significant classification. All 20 or so biopsies in training were correctly classified by TRD kmer-based clustering, and a leave-one-out accuracy of 91% was reported.

Comments on this clone: The antigen it recognizes is unknown. No per-base quality is available; no much larger clone lies one base away.

Genomic DNA was extracted with the QIAamp DNA FFPE tissue kit from ten 5-um FFPE scrolls per case. Classification of coeliac disease based on the TCR repertoire was tested using fully anonymised formalin-fixed paraffin-embedded duodenal biopsies that were surplus to diagnostic needs. The controls had upper endoscopy for reflux, dyspepsia or gastritis, and there was no clinical or histological suspicion of coeliac disease in any of the controls. Libraries were made using multiplex PCR. Data came from an Ion Torrent PGM. The LymphoTrack kit, which has primers carrying Illumina adapters, was used to amplify TRG repertoires from around 200 ng of biopsy DNA. After purification with AMPure XP beads and quantification on a 2100 Bioanalyzer, the TRG amplicons were pooled in equimolar amounts. An Ion PGM instrument was used to sequence the TRG libraries. In the authors' own workflow: FastX discarded any read in which over 10% of nucleotides had a quality score below the third quartile for that patient. IMGT/HighV-QUEST was used to align the reads, assigning V, D and J genes, identifying CDR3 regions and assessing functionality. Sequences were converted to amino acids, and every sequence predicted to be non-functional was removed. CDR3s were split into kmers, with and without positional annotation; kmer frequencies underwent PCA, and samples were clustered using all 1023 combinations of PCs 1-10. Classification was validated by leave-one-out cross-validation, in which parameters were re-optimised on the remaining samples each time. Shannon diversity was computed with the vegan R package from repeated random subsamples equal to the lowest read count. TCRdb processed the public reads again with the CATT caller, after which rows with matching DNA were combined. None of the V and J calls come from the authors' own analysis; TCRdb made them. Counted in this sample were more than 750 gamma-chain clones; 40% to 65% of them appeared once. The top ten hold around 33% of the sample.

This receptor was identified in a human donor who served as a control with a normal duodenal biopsy, not a healthy volunteer. The sequenced sample consisted of a duodenal biopsy.

The nucleotide sequence reads TGTGCACCTGGGGCTTATTATAAGAAACTCTTT. Translated, this gives CAPGAYYKKLF. The chain uses TRGV8 and TRGJ1 or TRGJ2. Including the terminal cysteine and phenylalanine, the CDR3 comprises 11 residues. Of the read, only the CDR3 DNA is kept; its 33 bases are in frame from base 1. CDR1 and CDR2 were assigned from the germline V gene as VENAVY and YDSYNSRV.